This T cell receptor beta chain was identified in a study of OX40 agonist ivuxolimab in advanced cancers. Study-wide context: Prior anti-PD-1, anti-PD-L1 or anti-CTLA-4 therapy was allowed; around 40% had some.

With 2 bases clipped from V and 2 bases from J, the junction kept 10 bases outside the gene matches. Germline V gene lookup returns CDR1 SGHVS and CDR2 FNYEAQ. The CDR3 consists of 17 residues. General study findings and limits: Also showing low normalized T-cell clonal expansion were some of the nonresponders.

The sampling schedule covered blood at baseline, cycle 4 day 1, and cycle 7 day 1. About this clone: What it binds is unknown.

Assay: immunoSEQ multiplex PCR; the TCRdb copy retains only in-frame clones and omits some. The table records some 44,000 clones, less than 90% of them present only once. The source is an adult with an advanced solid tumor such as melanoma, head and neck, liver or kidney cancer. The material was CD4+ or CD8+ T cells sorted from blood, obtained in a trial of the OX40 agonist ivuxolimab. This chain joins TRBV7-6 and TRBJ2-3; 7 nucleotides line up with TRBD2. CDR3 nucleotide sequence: TGTGCCAGCAGCTTATTTCTCGCGGGAGCGTCCACAGATACGCAGTATTTT. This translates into CASSLFLAGASTDTQYF.